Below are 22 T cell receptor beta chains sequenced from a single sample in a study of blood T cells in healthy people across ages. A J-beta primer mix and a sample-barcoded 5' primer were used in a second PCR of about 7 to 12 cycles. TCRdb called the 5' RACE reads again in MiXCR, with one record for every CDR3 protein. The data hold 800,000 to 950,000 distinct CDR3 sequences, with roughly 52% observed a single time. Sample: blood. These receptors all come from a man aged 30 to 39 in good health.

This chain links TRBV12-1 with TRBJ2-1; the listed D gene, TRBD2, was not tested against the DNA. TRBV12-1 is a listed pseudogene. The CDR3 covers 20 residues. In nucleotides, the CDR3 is TGTGCCAGCAGCTTCGGCGTGGGACTAGCGGGGAAACCGTCCTACAATGAGCAGTTCTTC. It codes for CASSFGVGLAGKPSYNEQFF.

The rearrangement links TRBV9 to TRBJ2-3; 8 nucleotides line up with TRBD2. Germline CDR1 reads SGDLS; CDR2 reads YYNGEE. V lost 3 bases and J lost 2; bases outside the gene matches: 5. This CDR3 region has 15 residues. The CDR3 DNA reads TGTGCCAGCAGCGGAGCGGGGGAGCCCACAGATACGCAGTATTTT. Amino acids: CASSGAGEPTDTQYF.

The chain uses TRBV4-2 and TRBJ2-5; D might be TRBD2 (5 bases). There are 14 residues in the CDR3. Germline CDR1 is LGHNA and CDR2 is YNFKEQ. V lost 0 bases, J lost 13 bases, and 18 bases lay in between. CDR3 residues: CASSQDRGARLLYF. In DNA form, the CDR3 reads TGTGCCAGCAGCCAAGATCGGGGAGCCAGGTTACTGTACTTC.

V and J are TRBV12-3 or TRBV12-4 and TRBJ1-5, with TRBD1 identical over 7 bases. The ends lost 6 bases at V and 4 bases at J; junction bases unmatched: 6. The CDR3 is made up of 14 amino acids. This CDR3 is CASRAGGRNQPQHF. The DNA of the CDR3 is TGTGCCAGCAGGGCAGGGGGACGGAATCAGCCCCAGCATTTT.

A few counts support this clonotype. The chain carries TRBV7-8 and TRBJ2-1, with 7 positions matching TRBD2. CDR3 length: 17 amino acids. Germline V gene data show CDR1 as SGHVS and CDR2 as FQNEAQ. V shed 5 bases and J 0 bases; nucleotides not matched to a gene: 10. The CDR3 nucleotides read TGTGCCAGCAGCCCCGGCCTAGGCGGGAGCTCCTACAATGAGCAGTTCTTC. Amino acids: CASSPGLGGSSYNEQFF.

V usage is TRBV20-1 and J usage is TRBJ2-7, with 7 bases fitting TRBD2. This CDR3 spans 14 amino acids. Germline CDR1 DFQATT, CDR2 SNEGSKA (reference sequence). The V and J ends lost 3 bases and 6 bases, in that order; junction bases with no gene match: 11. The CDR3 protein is CSASVDLRGTEQYF. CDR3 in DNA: TGCAGTGCTAGCGTTGATCTGCGGGGGACCGAGCAGTACTTC.

The CDR3 region has the DNA TGTGCCAGCAGGACGGGGGGTTCGCACTACGAGCAGTACTTC. As protein: CASRTGGSHYEQYF. The chain links TRBV6-2 or TRBV6-3 to TRBJ2-7, with 7 bases lining up with TRBD2. The germline V gene encodes CDR1 MNHEY and CDR2 SVGEGT. J lost 3 bases, V lost 6 bases, and 8 bases had no gene match. This CDR3 spans 14 amino acids.

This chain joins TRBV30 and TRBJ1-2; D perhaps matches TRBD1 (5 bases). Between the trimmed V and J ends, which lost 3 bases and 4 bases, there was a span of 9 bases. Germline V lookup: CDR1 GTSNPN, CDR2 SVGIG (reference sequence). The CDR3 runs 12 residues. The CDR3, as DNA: TGTGCCTGGAGGCAGGGTGGCTATGGCTACACCTTC. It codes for CAWRQGGYGYTF.

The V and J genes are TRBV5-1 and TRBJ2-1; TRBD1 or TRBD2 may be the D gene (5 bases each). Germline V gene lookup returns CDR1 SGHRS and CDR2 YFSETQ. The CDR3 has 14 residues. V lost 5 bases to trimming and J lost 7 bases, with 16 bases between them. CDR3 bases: TGCGCCAGCAGGCAGGACGAGGGGTGGAATGAGCAGTTCTTC. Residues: CASRQDEGWNEQFF. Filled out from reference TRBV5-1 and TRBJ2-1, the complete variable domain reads KAGVTQTPRYLIKTRGQQVTLSCSPISGHRSVSWYQQTPGQGLQFLFEYFSETQRNKGNFPGRFSGRQFSNSRSEMNVSTLELGDSALYLCASRQDEGWNEQFFGPGTRLTVL.

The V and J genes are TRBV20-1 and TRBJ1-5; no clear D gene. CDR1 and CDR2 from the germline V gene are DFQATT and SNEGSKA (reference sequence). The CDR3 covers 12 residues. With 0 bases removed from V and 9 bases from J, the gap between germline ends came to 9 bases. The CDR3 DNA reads TGCAGTGCTAGAGAGGGAGGACGGCCCCAGCATTTT. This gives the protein CSAREGGRPQHF.

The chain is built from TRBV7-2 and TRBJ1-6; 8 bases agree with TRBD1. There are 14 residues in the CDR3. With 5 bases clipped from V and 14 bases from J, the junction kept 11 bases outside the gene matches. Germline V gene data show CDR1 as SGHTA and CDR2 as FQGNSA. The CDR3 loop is CASSPGTGRISLHF. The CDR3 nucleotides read TGTGCCAGCAGCCCGGGGACAGGCCGGATTTCCCTCCACTTT. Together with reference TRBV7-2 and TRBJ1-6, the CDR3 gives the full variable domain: GAGVSQSPSNKVTEKGKDVELRCDPISGHTALYWYRQSLGQGLEFLIYFQGNSAPDKSGLPSDRFSAERTGGSVSTLTIQRTQQEDSAVYLCASSPGTGRISLHFGNGTRLTVT.

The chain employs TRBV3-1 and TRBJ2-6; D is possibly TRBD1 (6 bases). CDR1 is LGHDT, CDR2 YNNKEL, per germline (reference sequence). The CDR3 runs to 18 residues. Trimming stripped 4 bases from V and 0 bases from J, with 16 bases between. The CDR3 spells CASSRVGARDSGANVLTF. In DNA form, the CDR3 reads TGTGCCAGCAGCCGGGTGGGGGCTCGAGACTCTGGGGCCAACGTCCTGACTTTC.

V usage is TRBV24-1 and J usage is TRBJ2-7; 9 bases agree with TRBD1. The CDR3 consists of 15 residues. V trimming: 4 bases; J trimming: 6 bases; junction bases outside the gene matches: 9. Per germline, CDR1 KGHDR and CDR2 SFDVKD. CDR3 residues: CATSDGDRDRGEQYF. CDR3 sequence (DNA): TGTGCCACCAGTGACGGGGACAGGGACAGAGGCGAGCAGTACTTC.

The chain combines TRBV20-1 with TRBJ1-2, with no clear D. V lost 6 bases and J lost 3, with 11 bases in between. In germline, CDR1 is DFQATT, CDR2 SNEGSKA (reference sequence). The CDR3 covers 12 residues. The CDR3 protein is CSASDEDYGYTF. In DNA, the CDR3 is TGCAGTGCATCGGACGAGGACTATGGCTACACCTTC.

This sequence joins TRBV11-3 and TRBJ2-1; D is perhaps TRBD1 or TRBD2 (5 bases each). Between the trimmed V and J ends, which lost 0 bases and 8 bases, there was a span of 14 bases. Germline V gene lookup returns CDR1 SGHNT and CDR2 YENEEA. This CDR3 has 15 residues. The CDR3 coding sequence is TGTGCCAGCAGCTTAGAAACGGGACCACTTTATGAGCAGTTCTTC. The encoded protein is CASSLETGPLYEQFF.

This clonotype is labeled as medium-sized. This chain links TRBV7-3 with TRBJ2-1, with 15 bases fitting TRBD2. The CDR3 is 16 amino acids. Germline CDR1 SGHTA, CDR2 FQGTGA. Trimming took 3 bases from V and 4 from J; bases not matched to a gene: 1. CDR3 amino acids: CASSFGTSGGYNEQFF. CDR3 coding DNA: TGTGCCAGCAGCTTCGGGACTAGCGGGGGGTACAATGAGCAGTTCTTC.

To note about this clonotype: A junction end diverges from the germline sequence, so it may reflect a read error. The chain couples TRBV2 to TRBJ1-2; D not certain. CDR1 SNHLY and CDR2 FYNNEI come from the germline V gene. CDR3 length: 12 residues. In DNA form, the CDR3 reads TGTGCCAGCACTGAAGAACATCATGGCTACACCTTC. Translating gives CASTEEHHGYTF.

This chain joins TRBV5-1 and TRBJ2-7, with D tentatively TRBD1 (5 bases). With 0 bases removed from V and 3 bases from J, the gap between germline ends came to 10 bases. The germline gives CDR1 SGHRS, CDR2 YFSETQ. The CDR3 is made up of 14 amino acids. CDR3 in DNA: TGCGCCAGCAGCTTGGTCTTGGGGCTCTACGAGCAGTACTTC. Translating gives CASSLVLGLYEQYF.

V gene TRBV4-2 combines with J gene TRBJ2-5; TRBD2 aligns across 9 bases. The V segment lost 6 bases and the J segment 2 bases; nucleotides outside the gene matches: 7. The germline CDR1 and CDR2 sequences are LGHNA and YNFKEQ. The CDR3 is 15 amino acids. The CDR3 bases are TGTGCCAGCAGAAGCCAGGCGGGGGGGCAAGAGACCCAGTACTTC. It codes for CASRSQAGGQETQYF.

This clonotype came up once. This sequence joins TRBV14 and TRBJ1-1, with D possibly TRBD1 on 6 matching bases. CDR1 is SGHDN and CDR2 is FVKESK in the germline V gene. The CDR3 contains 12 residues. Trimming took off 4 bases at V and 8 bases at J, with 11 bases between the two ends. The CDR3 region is CASSRQVPEAFF. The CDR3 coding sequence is TGTGCCAGCAGCCGACAGGTTCCCGAAGCTTTCTTT. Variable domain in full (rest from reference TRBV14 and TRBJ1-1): EAGVTQFPSHSVIEKGQTVTLRCDPISGHDNLYWYRRVMGKEIKFLLHFVKESKQDESGMPNNRFLAERTGGTYSTLKVQPAELEDSGVYFCASSRQVPEAFFGQGTRLTVV.

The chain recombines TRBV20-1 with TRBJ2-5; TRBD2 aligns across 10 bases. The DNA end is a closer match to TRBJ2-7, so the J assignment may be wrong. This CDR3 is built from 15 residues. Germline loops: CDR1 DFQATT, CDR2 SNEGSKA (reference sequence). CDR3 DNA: TGCAGTGCAAATAGCGGGGGGTCTCCGTACTACGAGCAGTACTTC. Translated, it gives CSANSGGSPYYEQYF.

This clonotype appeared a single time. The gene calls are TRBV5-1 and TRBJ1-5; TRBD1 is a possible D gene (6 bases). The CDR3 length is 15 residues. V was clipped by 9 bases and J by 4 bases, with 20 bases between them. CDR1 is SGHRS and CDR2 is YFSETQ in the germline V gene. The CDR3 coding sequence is TGCGCCAACTACAGGGCGTCCCTCTCTAATCAGCCCCAGCATTTT. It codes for CANYRASLSNQPQHF.